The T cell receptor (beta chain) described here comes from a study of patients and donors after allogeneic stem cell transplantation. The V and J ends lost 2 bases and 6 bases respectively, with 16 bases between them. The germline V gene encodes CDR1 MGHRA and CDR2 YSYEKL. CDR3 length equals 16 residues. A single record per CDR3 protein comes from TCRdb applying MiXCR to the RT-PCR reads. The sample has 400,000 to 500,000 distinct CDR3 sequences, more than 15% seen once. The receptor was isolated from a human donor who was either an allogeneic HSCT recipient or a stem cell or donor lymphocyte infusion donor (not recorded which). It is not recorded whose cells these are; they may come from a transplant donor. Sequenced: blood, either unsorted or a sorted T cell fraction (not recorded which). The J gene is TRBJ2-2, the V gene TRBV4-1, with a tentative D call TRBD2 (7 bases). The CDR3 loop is CASSQPVGGGPGELFF. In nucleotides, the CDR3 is TGCGCCAGCAGCCAACCCGTAGGGGGAGGGCCCGGGGAGCTGTTTTTT.